These 15 T cell receptor beta chains were all obtained from the same sample, sequenced in a study of cytomegalovirus exposure and HLA in healthy donors. PCR was performed using 60 Vbeta and 13 Jbeta primers. Libraries were prepared by immunoSEQ multiplex PCR; TCRdb keeps only in-frame clonotypes and omits some of them. The sample holds roughly 110,000 clones, roughly 80% seen once. The sequenced sample consisted of PBMCs. The source of these receptors is a man aged 55 to 70 in good health and CMV-seronegative.

The rearrangement joins TRBV7-2 to TRBJ1-5; 7 nucleotides match TRBD1. V was pared by 4 bases and J by 3 bases, with 3 bases of the junction left unmatched. The CDR3 totals 14 residues. The germline V gene has CDR1 SGHTA and CDR2 FQGNSA. The CDR3 coding sequence is TGTGCCAGCAGCTACGACAGGGTCAATCAGCCCCAGCATTTT. Its protein is CASSYDRVNQPQHF. Based on the CDR3 plus reference TRBV7-2 and TRBJ1-5, the full variable domain is GAGVSQSPSNKVTEKGKDVELRCDPISGHTALYWYRQSLGQGLEFLIYFQGNSAPDKSGLPSDRFSAERTGGSVSTLTIQRTQQEDSAVYLCASSYDRVNQPQHFGDGTRLSIL.

The chain employs TRBV5-1 and TRBJ1-3; possible D gene TRBD1, 6 bases. With 0 bases removed from V and 4 bases from J, the gap between germline ends came to 8 bases. The CDR3 totals 14 residues. Germline CDR1 SGHRS, CDR2 YFSETQ. The DNA of the CDR3 is TGCGCCAGCAGCTTGGACAGGGCCGGAAACACCATATATTTT. Amino acid sequence: CASSLDRAGNTIYF.

This clone was counted a few times. The genes are TRBV29-1 and TRBJ2-3; a possible D gene is TRBD2 (6 bases). The CDR3 covers 12 residues. CDR1 is SQVTM and CDR2 is ANQGSEA in the germline V gene. Trimming took 4 bases from V and 4 from J, leaving 9 bases between them. This CDR3 is CSVVGGSDTQYF. CDR3 DNA: TGCAGCGTTGTGGGGGGTTCAGATACGCAGTATTTT.

The chain uses TRBV5-1 and TRBJ2-1; tentative D call: TRBD2 (5 bases). Between the trimmed V and J ends, which lost 4 bases and 0 bases, there was a span of 11 bases. Germline CDR1 SGHRS, CDR2 YFSETQ. This CDR3 has 15 amino acids. The CDR3 coding sequence is TGCGCCAGCAGCCTGTCCGGGAACTCCTACAATGAGCAGTTCTTC. Encoded protein: CASSLSGNSYNEQFF.

The chain combines TRBV7-9 with TRBJ2-5; TRBD1 is a possible D gene (5 bases). Deletions cut 2 bases from V and 4 bases from J, with 5 bases between. The CDR3 is 12 residues long. Germline CDR1 SEHNR, CDR2 FQNEAQ (reference sequence). CDR3 region: CASSLRGETQYF. CDR3 nucleotide sequence: TGTGCCAGCAGCTTAAGGGGAGAGACCCAGTACTTC.

The V and J genes are TRBV19 and TRBJ1-2, with 7 bases fitting TRBD1. This CDR3 is built from 14 residues. J gave up 3 bases and V 9 bases, and 10 bases lay outside the gene matches. Germline-derived CDR1 and CDR2 are LNHDA and SQIVND (reference sequence). In DNA form, the CDR3 reads TGTGCCAGCCAAAGGAACAGGGGCGACTATGGCTACACCTTC. It yields the protein CASQRNRGDYGYTF.

This clone was recorded a few times. Within the sample, other DNA sequences also encode this same CDR3. The J gene is TRBJ1-3, the V gene TRBV19; tentative D call: TRBD1 (5 bases). Trimming took off 4 bases at V and 1 base at J, with 11 bases between the two ends. The germline gives CDR1 LNHDA, CDR2 SQIVND (reference sequence). CDR3 length equals 15 residues. The CDR3 DNA is TGTGCCAGTAGTAATTCAGGGTCGTCTGGAAACACCATATATTTT. This encodes CASSNSGSSGNTIYF.

The chain links TRBV30 to TRBJ2-5, with TRBD1 matching 10 bases. The junction had 4 bases not matched to a gene; V was cut back by 3 bases and J by 0 bases. Germline CDR1 GTSNPN, CDR2 SVGIG (reference sequence). This CDR3 is built from 15 residues. CDR3 in DNA: TGTGCCTGGAGGCCGGGACAGGGGTACCAAGAGACCCAGTACTTC. It specifies CAWRPGQGYQETQYF. Together with reference TRBV30 and TRBJ2-5, the CDR3 gives the full variable domain: SQTIHQWPATLVQPVGSPLSLECTVEGTSNPNLYWYRQAAGRGLQLLFYSVGIGQISSEVPQNLSASRPQDRQFILSSKKLLLSDSGFYLCAWRPGQGYQETQYFGPGTRLLVL.

This sequence joins TRBV5-6 and TRBJ1-3; D unresolved. CDR1 is SGHDT and CDR2 is YYEEEE in the germline V gene. The CDR3 runs to 13 residues. Trimming took 4 bases from V and 3 from J, leaving 8 bases between them. The CDR3 DNA reads TGTGCCAGCAGCAATATCTTTGGAAACACCATATATTTT. Protein product: CASSNIFGNTIYF.

This sequence joins TRBV18 and TRBJ2-1; a possible D gene is TRBD2 (5 bases). Germline V gene data show CDR1 as KGHSH and CDR2 as LQKENI. Trimming shortened V by 3 bases and J by 8 bases, and 8 bases separated the two germline ends. CDR3 length: 12 amino acids. CDR3 bases: TGTGCCAGCTCACCGTCCGGGGATGAGCAGTTCTTC. It is translated as CASSPSGDEQFF.

This clone has just a few counts. The gene calls are TRBV9 and TRBJ2-2; the match to TRBD2 covers 13 bases. Germline V gene lookup returns CDR1 SGDLS and CDR2 YYNGEE. Losses at the gene ends were 0 bases for V and 0 bases for J; bases not matched to a gene: 2. The CDR3 covers 18 residues. The CDR3 DNA reads as TGTGCCAGCAGCGTAGGACTAGCGGGGGGATCGAACACCGGGGAGCTGTTTTTT. Translation gives CASSVGLAGGSNTGELFF.

This chain connects TRBV15 to TRBJ1-5, with D perhaps TRBD1 (5 bases). Per germline, CDR1 LNHNV and CDR2 YYDKDF (reference sequence). The V and J ends lost 8 bases and 2 bases respectively, with 13 bases between them. The CDR3 has 14 residues. CDR3 in amino acids: CATEGGDRNQPQHF. The CDR3 region has the DNA TGTGCCACCGAAGGAGGGGACCGCAATCAGCCCCAGCATTTT.

The J gene is TRBJ1-5, the V gene TRBV2; maybe TRBD1 (5 bases). Trimming pared 5 bases from V and 6 bases from J, leaving 11 bases between. This CDR3 has 13 residues. Germline assignment: CDR1 SNHLY and CDR2 FYNNEI. CDR3 coding DNA: TGTGCCAGCAGTAGGGGTAACGGTCAGCCCCAGCATTTT. Its translation: CASSRGNGQPQHF. Based on the CDR3 plus reference TRBV2 and TRBJ1-5, the full variable domain is EPEVTQTPSHQVTQMGQEVILRCVPISNHLYFYWYRQILGQKVEFLVSFYNNEISEKSEIFDDQFSVERPDGSNFTLKIRSTKLEDSAMYFCASSRGNGQPQHFGDGTRLSIL.

As DNA, the CDR3 is TGCGCCAGCAGCCAACCTGGGACAGGGGACAATCAGCCCCAGCATTTT. Amino acids: CASSQPGTGDNQPQHF. The chain uses TRBV4-1 and TRBJ1-5, with 10 bases that match TRBD1. CDR1 and CDR2 from the germline V gene are MGHRA and YSYEKL. The CDR3 is made up of 16 amino acids. The V and J ends lost 2 bases and 3 bases, in that order; junction bases with no gene match: 4.

V and J are TRBV6-5 and TRBJ1-3; TRBD1 is a possible D gene (5 bases). V dropped 6 bases and J dropped 2 bases, with 8 bases sitting between them. The CDR3 is made up of 13 amino acids. Per germline, CDR1 MNHEY and CDR2 SVGAGI. The CDR3 sequence is CASSQGPGNTIYF. CDR3 coding DNA: TGTGCCAGCAGCCAGGGCCCTGGAAACACCATATATTTT.